This TCR beta chain was captured in a study of Graves' ophthalmopathy and Graves' hyperthyroidism. The study, taken as a whole, reports: The 13-signature model separated ophthalmopathy from stable hyperthyroidism at approximately 89% sensitivity and around 81% specificity.

The study excluded patients with other autoimmune diseases, uncontrolled infections, pregnancy or lactation. Losses at the gene ends were 1 base for V and 11 bases for J; bases not matched to a gene: 5. The CDR3 consists of 13 residues. Germline CDR1 reads GTSNPN; CDR2 reads SVGIG (reference sequence). Notes on this clonotype: Its antigen is unknown.

Investigators amplified TCR beta CDR3 regions from RNA transcripts. The library came from an HTBI-primed first-round RT-PCR and a second-round multiplex PCR. Using its own MiXCR run on the multiplex PCR reads, TCRdb lists one record per CDR3 protein. The profile shows about 600,000 distinct CDR3 sequences, under 45% of them singletons. This rearrangement joins TRBV30 to TRBJ1-5; 10 bases agree with TRBD1. The clonotype comes from an adult man with Graves' hyperthyroidism. Sequenced material: peripheral blood or thyroid tissue (not recorded which). Here the CDR3 DNA reads TGTGCCTGGAGTGATCTGGGACAGGGGTCCCAGCATTTT. This codes for CAWSDLGQGSQHF. Full variable domain (rest looked up from reference TRBV30 and TRBJ1-5): SQTIHQWPATLVQPVGSPLSLECTVEGTSNPNLYWYRQAAGRGLQLLFYSVGIGQISSEVPQNLSASRPQDRQFILSSKKLLLSDSGFYLCAWSDLGQGSQHFGDGTRLSIL.